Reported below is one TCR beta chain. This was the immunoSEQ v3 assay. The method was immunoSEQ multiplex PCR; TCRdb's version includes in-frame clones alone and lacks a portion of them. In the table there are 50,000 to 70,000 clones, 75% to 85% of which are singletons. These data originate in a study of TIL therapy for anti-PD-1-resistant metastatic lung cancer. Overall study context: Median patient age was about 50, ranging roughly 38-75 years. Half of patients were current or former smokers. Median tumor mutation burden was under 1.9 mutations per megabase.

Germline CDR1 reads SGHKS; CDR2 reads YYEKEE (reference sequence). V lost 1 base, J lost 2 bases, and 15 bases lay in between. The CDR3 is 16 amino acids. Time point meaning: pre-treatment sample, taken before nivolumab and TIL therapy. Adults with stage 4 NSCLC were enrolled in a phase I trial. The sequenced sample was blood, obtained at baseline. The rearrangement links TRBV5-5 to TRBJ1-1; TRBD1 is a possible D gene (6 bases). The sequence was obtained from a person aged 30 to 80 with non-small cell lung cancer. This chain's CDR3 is CASSLSQSGANTEAFF. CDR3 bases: TGTGCCAGCAGCTTGTCCCAGTCAGGGGCTAACACTGAAGCTTTCTTT.